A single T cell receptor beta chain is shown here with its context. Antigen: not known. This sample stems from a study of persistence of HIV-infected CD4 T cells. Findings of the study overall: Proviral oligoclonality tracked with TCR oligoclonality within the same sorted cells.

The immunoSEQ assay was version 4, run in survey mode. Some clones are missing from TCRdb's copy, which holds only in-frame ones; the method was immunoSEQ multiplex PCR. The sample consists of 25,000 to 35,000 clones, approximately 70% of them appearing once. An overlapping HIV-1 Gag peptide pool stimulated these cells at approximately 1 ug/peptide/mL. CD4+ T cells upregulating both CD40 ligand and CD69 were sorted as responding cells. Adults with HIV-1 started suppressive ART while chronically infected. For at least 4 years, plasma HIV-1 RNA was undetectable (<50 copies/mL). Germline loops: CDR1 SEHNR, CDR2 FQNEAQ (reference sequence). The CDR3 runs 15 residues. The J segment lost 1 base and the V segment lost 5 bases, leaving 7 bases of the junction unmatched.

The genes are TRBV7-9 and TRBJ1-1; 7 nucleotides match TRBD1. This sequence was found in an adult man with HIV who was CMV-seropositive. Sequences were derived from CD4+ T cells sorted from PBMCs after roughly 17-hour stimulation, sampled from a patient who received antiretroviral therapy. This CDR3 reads CASSRFQGGNTEAFF. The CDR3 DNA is TGTGCCAGCAGCCGATTCCAGGGGGGGAACACTGAAGCTTTCTTT.